One T cell receptor (beta chain) is described in this entry. The sample is drawn from a study of blood T cell repertoires in COVID-19. The wider study: Sample material is recorded as cDNA or gDNA derived from T cells, B-cell-depleted T cells, or PBMCs.

The data were produced by immunoSEQ multiplex PCR, yet TCRdb's version contains in-frame clones alone and is incomplete. The sample has under 250,000 clones; about 80% are singletons. The germline V and J ends were trimmed by 3 bases and 2 bases, with 17 bases remaining between them. The germline V gene encodes CDR1 SGDLS and CDR2 YYNGEE. CDR3 length: 16 residues. What was sequenced was peripheral blood. The chain uses TRBV9 and TRBJ2-5; possible D gene TRBD1, 6 bases. The source is a woman aged 25 to 39 who had recovered from COVID-19. The CDR3 sequence is CASSGGPGQVQETQYF. The CDR3 DNA follows: TGTGCCAGCAGCGGGGGGCCCGGGCAGGTTCAAGAGACCCAGTACTTC.